A selection of T cell receptor beta chains follows, all from one sample in a study of regulatory T cells in long-lasting Graves disease. One entry per CDR3 protein, called by TCRdb with MiXCR from the multiplex PCR reads. In the table there are 420,000 or so distinct CDR3 sequences, 23% of which are singletons. The sequenced sample was peripheral blood mononuclear cells (PBMCs), obtained when the disease was refractory, from a patient treated with antithyroid drugs. These receptors were obtained from a female donor with Graves disease. Each CDR3 is given with its conserved first and last residue. D genes are given only for firm matches. Some rows mark clone size as missing; the rest say once, few, many or name a class of expanded clone.

NA	TRBJ2-2	TRBV7-9	TRBD2	CASSSKVVTSGRSRSGELFF	TGTGCCAGCAGCTCCAAGGTTGTTACTAGCGGGAGATCTCGCTCCGGGGAGCTGTTTTTT
many	TRBJ1-2	TRBV29-1	TRBD1	CSVESPDRDYGYTF	TGCAGCGTTGAAAGCCCCGACAGGGATTATGGCTACACCTTC
many	TRBJ1-2	TRBV2	NA	CASREEGAVPYGYTF	TGTGCCAGCAGGGAGGAGGGAGCCGTCCCGTATGGCTACACCTTC
NA	TRBJ2-2	TRBV9	NA	CASSVDGPSGELFF	TGTGCCAGCAGCGTAGATGGCCCCTCCGGGGAGCTGTTTTTT
few	TRBJ2-3	TRBV5-1	NA	CATEKGTGTDTQYF	TGCGCCACCGAAAAGGGCACCGGCACAGATACGCAGTATTTT
NA	TRBJ2-7	TRBV12-3/TRBV12-4	TRBD2	CASSRRLAGRVSGSYEQYF	TGTGCCAGCAGCCGAAGACTAGCGGGGCGCGTTTCGGGCTCCTACGAGCAGTACTTC
many	TRBJ2-7	TRBV2	TRBD2	CASSERNYGTSGRNYHEQYF	TGTGCCAGCAGCGAAAGGAATTACGGGACTAGCGGGAGAAATTACCACGAGCAGTACTTC
NA	TRBJ1-5	TRBV28	TRBD1	CASSSGTGGFNQPQHF	TGTGCCAGCAGTTCCGGGACAGGGGGCTTCAATCAGCCCCAGCATTTT
few	TRBJ2-7	TRBV9	NA	CASSNARDEQYF	TGTGCCAGCAGCAACGCGAGGGACGAGCAGTACTTC
NA	TRBJ1-5	TRBV6-2/TRBV6-3	NA	CASSRTPDSNQPQHF	TGTGCCAGCAGTCGGACACCCGATAGCAATCAGCCCCAGCATTTT
NA	TRBJ2-7	TRBV6-5	NA	CASSYQGGPYEQYF	TGTGCCAGCAGTTACCAGGGGGGCCCCTACGAGCAGTACTTC
many	TRBJ2-7	TRBV27	TRBD1	CASSLTGTGGLYGWEQYF	TGTGCCAGCAGTTTAACTGGGACAGGGGGCCTTTATGGTTGGGAGCAGTACTTC
few	TRBJ1-5	TRBV27	NA	CASSPDRPQPQHF	TGTGCCAGCAGTCCAGACCGCCCTCAGCCCCAGCATTTT
many	TRBJ1-4	TRBV2	NA	CASSLTENEKLFF	TGTGCCAGCAGTCTAACAGAGAATGAAAAACTGTTTTTT
NA	TRBJ1-1	TRBV5-1	NA	CASSQVGAGAFF	TGCGCCAGCAGCCAGGTAGGGGCCGGAGCTTTCTTT
NA	TRBJ2-7	TRBV11-2	NA	CASSETGEQYF	TGTGCCAGCAGCGAAACAGGGGAGCAGTACTTC
many	TRBJ1-2	TRBV12-3/TRBV12-4	TRBD1	CASSLGGTGDVGYTF	TGTGCCAGCAGTTTAGGGGGGACAGGGGATGTCGGCTACACCTTC
few	TRBJ1-5	TRBV20-1	NA	CSATHVSSSQPQHF	TGCAGTGCCACCCATGTAAGCTCTTCTCAGCCCCAGCATTTT
many	TRBJ2-2	TRBV12-5	NA	CASGLVPRGELFF	TGTGCTAGTGGTTTGGTACCCCGAGGGGAGCTGTTTTTT
few	TRBJ2-1	TRBV6-5	NA	CASSYSMHPGNNEQFF	TGTGCCAGCAGTTACTCGATGCACCCGGGGAACAATGAGCAGTTCTTC
many	TRBJ1-5	TRBV6-1	TRBD1	CASSEEDRGNQPQHF	TGTGCCAGCAGTGAAGAGGACAGGGGTAATCAGCCCCAGCATTTT
many	TRBJ1-5	TRBV6-5	NA	CASSSGQSNQPQHF	TGTGCCAGCAGTTCAGGACAGTCTAATCAGCCCCAGCATTTT
many	TRBJ2-7	TRBV13	TRBD1	CASGRTGAYEQYF	TGTGCCAGCGGCCGGACAGGGGCCTACGAGCAGTACTTC
many	TRBJ2-7	TRBV28	NA	CASTEDYSYEQYF	TGTGCCAGCACCGAGGACTATTCCTACGAGCAGTACTTC
NA	TRBJ2-2	TRBV7-8	TRBD2	CASSTRTSGRAYGELFF	TGTGCCAGCAGCACACGGACTAGCGGGAGGGCCTACGGGGAGCTGTTTTTT
few	TRBJ1-4	TRBV9	NA	CASSVGWDNEKLFF	TGTGCCAGCAGCGTTGGATGGGATAATGAAAAACTGTTTTTT
many	TRBJ2-7	TRBV29-1	NA	CSVKTGWVPYEQYF	TGCAGCGTTAAAACAGGGTGGGTACCCTACGAGCAGTACTTC
NA	TRBJ1-6	TRBV2	TRBD1	CASSDPPPGQAYF	TGTGCCAGCAGTGACCCACCCCCGGGACAGGCATACTTT
NA	TRBJ2-7	TRBV4-1	NA	CASSQVGRGKSSYEQYF	TGCGCCAGCAGCCAAGTCGGTCGGGGCAAGAGCTCCTACGAGCAGTACTTC
NA	TRBJ2-1	TRBV28	TRBD2	CASSLLYGLVYNEQFF	TGTGCCAGCAGTTTACTCTACGGACTAGTTTACAATGAGCAGTTCTTC
NA	TRBJ2-5	TRBV27	TRBD2	CASSPGGGSQYF	TGTGCCAGCAGCCCCGGGGGAGGGTCCCAGTACTTC
many	TRBJ2-7	TRBV6-1	NA	CASSPDGSYEQYF	TGTGCCAGCAGTCCGGACGGGTCCTACGAGCAGTACTTC
NA	TRBJ1-1	TRBV19	NA	CASSIRVGNTEAFF	TGTGCCAGTAGTATTCGTGTGGGGAACACTGAAGCTTTCTTT
many	TRBJ1-1	TRBV28	NA	CASSLLAANTEAFF	TGTGCCAGCAGTTTATTAGCAGCGAACACTGAAGCTTTCTTT
NA	TRBJ1-4	TRBV19	NA	CASTQYPISTGQDEKLFF	TGTGCCAGTACCCAATACCCCATTTCAACGGGGCAGGATGAAAAACTGTTTTTT
NA	TRBJ1-1	TRBV30	NA	CAWSGVRGNTEASF	TGTGCCTGGAGTGGGGTTAGGGGCAACACTGAAGCTTCCTTT
many	TRBJ1-4	TRBV7-2	NA	CASSLSGTNEKLFF	TGTGCCAGCAGCTTAAGTGGGACTAATGAAAAACTGTTTTTT
NA	TRBJ2-1	TRBV7-3	TRBD2	CASSLTSGRANEQFF	TGTGCCAGCAGCTTGACTAGCGGGAGGGCCAATGAGCAGTTCTTC
few	TRBJ2-7	TRBV7-2	TRBD2	CASSLRVAGETFYEQYF	TGTGCCAGCAGCTTGCGAGTAGCGGGAGAAACCTTCTACGAGCAGTACTTC
NA	TRBJ2-3	TRBV3-1	TRBD2	CASSLSGRETDTQYF	TGTGCCAGCAGCCTTAGCGGGAGAGAAACAGATACGCAGTATTTT
once	TRBJ1-2	TRBV19	NA	CASSPSNRAYYGYTF	TGTGCCAGTAGTCCAAGCAATAGGGCTTACTATGGCTACACCTTC
NA	TRBJ2-6	TRBV20-1	NA	CSARFGSSGANVLTF	TGCAGTGCTAGATTTGGAAGCTCTGGGGCCAACGTCCTGACTTTC
NA	TRBJ2-1	TRBV29-1	NA	CSVGANNEQFF	TGCAGCGTTGGGGCTAACAATGAGCAGTTCTTC
many	TRBJ2-5	TRBV27	TRBD2	CASSGLAAYQETQYF	TGTGCCAGCAGTGGACTAGCGGCTTACCAAGAGACCCAGTACTTC
few	TRBJ1-1	TRBV10-3	NA	CATSLGTNTEAFF	TGTGCCACCTCTTTGGGGACGAACACTGAAGCTTTCTTT
NA	TRBJ2-7	TRBV20-1	TRBD2	CSAREGLAEIYEQYF	TGCAGTGCTAGAGAAGGACTAGCGGAGATCTACGAGCAGTACTTC